A single sample is the source of the 32 T cell receptor beta chains below, sequenced in a study of blood T cells in healthy people across ages. For the second PCR, which ran for 7 to 11 cycles, a sample-barcoded 5' primer and a J-beta primer mix were used. TCRdb ran MiXCR on the 5' RACE reads and lists one entry per CDR3 protein. The profile covers around 990,000 distinct CDR3 sequences, with about two fifths appearing a single time and around 13% taken by the ten largest. Sequences were obtained from blood. These receptors all come from a man younger than 35 in good health.

This clonotype has ten or more counts. V is TRBV20-1 and J is TRBJ2-3, with a possible D match to TRBD2 (6 bases). There are 14 residues in the CDR3. In germline, CDR1 is DFQATT, CDR2 SNEGSKA (reference sequence). V lost 3 bases and J 0 bases, leaving 10 bases between the germline ends. CDR3 protein: CSARGGVSTDTQYF. DNA of the CDR3: TGCAGTGCTAGGGGCGGGGTTAGCACAGATACGCAGTATTTT.

The chain has TRBV2 and TRBJ2-5; 11 positions agree with TRBD2. V dropped 9 bases and J dropped 3; count of bases not matched to a gene: 3. The CDR3 loop spans 13 amino acids. CDR1 is SNHLY, CDR2 FYNNEI, per germline. Written as DNA, the CDR3 is TGTGCCAGTGTTAGCGGGGGGGAAGAGACCCAGTACTTC. This codes for CASVSGGEETQYF.

The genes are TRBV20-1 and TRBJ1-5; D uncertain. The germline gives CDR1 DFQATT, CDR2 SNEGSKA (reference sequence). There are 15 residues in the CDR3. Trimming removed 6 bases at V and 2 bases at J, with 17 bases between. CDR3 in DNA: TGCAGTGCCCAGTCGATCCAGGCAGGCAATCAGCCCCAGCATTTT. This codes for CSAQSIQAGNQPQHF.

This clonotype was observed a few times. This chain uses TRBV9 with TRBJ2-7; the D gene is possibly TRBD1 (6 bases). V dropped 0 bases and J dropped 3 bases, with 13 bases sitting between them. The CDR3 is 15 residues long. Germline V gene sequence: CDR1 SGDLS, CDR2 YYNGEE. CDR3 bases: TGTGCCAGCAGCGTAGCCACGGGACAATACTACGAGCAGTACTTC. Protein: CASSVATGQYYEQYF.

This clonotype occurred a few times. V is TRBV10-3 and J is TRBJ2-5; 7 positions match TRBD2. Per the germline V gene, CDR1 is ENHRY and CDR2 is SYGVKD. This CDR3 region has 15 residues. Trimming removed 8 bases from V and 2 bases from J; junction bases left unmatched: 11. The CDR3 region is CAIGLKRGQQETQYF. CDR3 nucleotide sequence: TGTGCCATCGGCCTAAAGCGGGGCCAGCAAGAGACCCAGTACTTC.

The chain couples TRBV12-5 to TRBJ1-2; 9 bases map to TRBD1. This CDR3 region has 20 residues. The V gene's germline CDR1 is LGHNT and CDR2 FRNRAP. Trimming removed 2 bases from V and 7 bases from J; junction bases left unmatched: 23. The CDR3 coding sequence is TGTGCTAGTGGTTTGTCCCAAAAGGATAGCGGGACAGGGCCCCTCTCTGGCTACACCTTC. It specifies CASGLSQKDSGTGPLSGYTF.

The chain couples TRBV9 to TRBJ2-3, with 7 bases identical to TRBD1. The CDR3 consists of 16 residues. Germline V lookup: CDR1 SGDLS, CDR2 YYNGEE. After removal of 2 bases from V and 3 bases from J, the junction contained 9 bases not matched to a gene. Written as DNA, the CDR3 is TGTGCCAGCAGCGTCCCCCTCTCAGGGGGAACAGATACGCAGTATTTT. This gives the protein CASSVPLSGGTDTQYF.

The CDR3: CASSPVQGGNYGYTF. In DNA form, the CDR3 reads TGTGCCAGCAGTCCAGTGCAGGGGGGGAACTATGGCTACACCTTC. The rearrangement uses TRBV6-5 and TRBJ1-2; 7 nucleotides line up with TRBD1. Trimming at V came to 5 bases and at J to 2 bases, leaving 8 bases not matched to a gene. The CDR3 loop spans 15 amino acids. Germline assignment: CDR1 MNHEY and CDR2 SVGAGI.

The chain joins TRBV4-1 to TRBJ1-1, with 7 bases identical to TRBD1. The junction had 6 bases not matched to a gene; V was cut back by 1 base and J by 4 bases. The CDR3 is made up of 15 amino acids. Germline V gene lookup returns CDR1 MGHRA and CDR2 YSYEKL. In nucleotides, the CDR3 is TGCGCCAGCAGCCAAGGACAGGGCATGGGCACTGAAGCTTTCTTT. Amino acids: CASSQGQGMGTEAFF.

Only a few counts were recorded for this clonotype. This rearrangement joins TRBV20-1 to TRBJ2-7; TRBD1 matches 7 bases. Unmatched junction bases numbered 6, after V lost 6 bases and J lost 4 bases. CDR1 is DFQATT and CDR2 is SNEGSKA in the germline V gene (reference sequence). The CDR3 totals 12 residues. This CDR3 is CSALQGTYEQYF. The CDR3, as DNA: TGCAGTGCCCTACAGGGGACGTACGAGCAGTACTTC.

For this clonotype: One junction end does not reproduce the germline sequence, and a read error may be involved. This sequence joins TRBV28 and TRBJ1-1; D call uncertain. Germline V gene lookup returns CDR1 MDHEN and CDR2 SYDVKM. CDR3 length equals 15 residues. CDR3 nucleotides: TGTGCCAGTAGTTCCATGACCGAGGTTACTTCTGAAGTTTTCTTT. It translates to CASSSMTEVTSEVFF. Full variable domain (remainder filled in from reference TRBV28 and TRBJ1-1): DVKVTQSSRYLVKRTGEKVFLECVQDMDHENMFWYRQDPGLGLRLIYFSYDVKMKEKGDIPEGYSVSREKKERFSLILESASTNQTSMYLCASSSMTEVTSEVFFGQGTRLTVV.

This clonotype has more than one count but fewer than ten. One end of the junction does not line up with germline, which may come from a read error. The chain is built from TRBV7-9 and TRBJ2-1; no firm D call. This CDR3 comprises 16 residues. CDR1 SEHNR and CDR2 FQNEAQ come from the germline V gene (reference sequence). The CDR3 protein is CASSFGEASSYNEQFF. CDR3 sequence (DNA): TGTGCCAGCAGCTTTGGCGAAGCGAGCTCCTATAATGAGCAGTTCTTC.

This clonotype was picked up a small number of times. The chain couples TRBV7-2 to TRBJ2-3; D gene unclear. Germline V CDR1 and CDR2: SGHTA, FQGNSA. The CDR3 consists of 15 residues. Trimming left V 1 base short and J 1 base short, with 9 bases between. The CDR3 sequence: CASSLEGKGTDTQYF. CDR3 in DNA: TGTGCCAGCAGCTTAGAAGGGAAGGGCACAGATACGCAGTATTTT.

The V call is TRBV20-1, the J call TRBJ2-3; TRBD1 or TRBD2 may be the D gene (5 bases each). Per the germline V gene, CDR1 is DFQATT and CDR2 is SNEGSKA (reference sequence). There are 11 residues in the CDR3. Trimming took 6 bases from V and 10 from J, leaving 14 bases between them. CDR3 protein: CSATTGTAQYF. CDR3 nucleotides: TGCAGTGCAACCACCGGGACCGCGCAGTATTTT.

This clonotype was observed a few times. The CDR3 is CASRGESEAFF. CDR3 DNA: TGTGCCAGCAGAGGGGAGAGTGAAGCTTTCTTT. The gene calls are TRBV12-3 or TRBV12-4 and TRBJ1-1; maybe TRBD1 (5 bases). CDR3 length: 11 amino acids. V lost 6 bases and J 7 bases, leaving 9 bases between the germline ends.

This clonotype showed up just a few times. The rearrangement joins TRBV6-6 to TRBJ1-2, with 8 bases aligning to TRBD1. V was pared by 6 bases and J by 4 bases, with 10 bases of the junction left unmatched. CDR1 and CDR2 (germline): MNHNY, SVGAGI (reference sequence). CDR3 length: 15 amino acids. The CDR3 DNA reads TGTGCCAGCAGCTTAGGGGTGACAGGGGCCTATGGCTACACCTTC. It specifies CASSLGVTGAYGYTF.

In this sample, this clonotype turned up many times. V gene TRBV20-1 combines with J gene TRBJ2-3; no reliable D call. Germline-derived CDR1 and CDR2 are DFQATT and SNEGSKA (reference sequence). This CDR3 has 14 amino acids. Trimming removed 1 base at V and 2 bases at J, with 10 bases between. The CDR3 nucleotides read TGCAGTGCTAGAGTCCCCGGAGACACAGATACGCAGTATTTT. This sequence encodes CSARVPGDTDTQYF.

The chain links TRBV3-1 to TRBJ2-1, with D tentatively TRBD1 (5 bases). V lost 4 bases and J 6 bases, leaving 13 bases between the germline ends. The V gene's germline CDR1 is LGHDT and CDR2 YNNKEL (reference sequence). The CDR3 is made up of 14 amino acids. In DNA, the CDR3 is TGTGCCAGCAGCCCAGGGAAAACTATCAATGAGCAGTTCTTC. It specifies CASSPGKTINEQFF.

The chain couples TRBV18 to TRBJ1-2; D is perhaps TRBD1 (5 bases). Germline CDR1 KGHSH, CDR2 LQKENI. Trimming removed 2 bases from V and 6 bases from J, with 13 bases in between. There are 14 residues in the CDR3. This CDR3 reads CASSPGASPHGYTF. Here the CDR3 DNA reads TGTGCCAGCTCACCAGGGGCCTCTCCCCATGGCTACACCTTC.

This chain uses TRBV28 with TRBJ1-2, with D possibly matching TRBD1 (6 bases). The V and J ends lost 4 bases and 8 bases respectively, with 35 bases between them. CDR1 and CDR2 (germline): MDHEN, SYDVKM. The CDR3 is made up of 20 amino acids. The DNA for the CDR3 is TGTGCCAGCAGTTATATCGACTTTCACACCGGCACGGGGGCTATGATGGGCTACACCTTC. Its translation is CASSYIDFHTGTGAMMGYTF.

This clonotype has just a few counts. The rearrangement links TRBV20-1 to TRBJ2-7, with 7 positions matching TRBD1. Germline V gene sequence: CDR1 DFQATT, CDR2 SNEGSKA (reference sequence). The CDR3 runs 18 residues. The V and J ends lost 3 bases and 0 bases, in that order; junction bases with no gene match: 17. CDR3: CSARPRYRGAGFSYEQYF. The CDR3 coding sequence is TGCAGTGCTAGGCCCCGATACAGGGGCGCCGGTTTCTCCTACGAGCAGTACTTC.

This chain joins TRBV5-6 and TRBJ1-2; D might be TRBD1 (5 bases). The CDR3 length is 17 residues. The germline V gene encodes CDR1 SGHDT and CDR2 YYEEEE. Trimming shortened V by 3 bases and J by 2 bases, and 20 bases separated the two germline ends. This CDR3 reads CASSSYDLTALNYGYTF. In DNA, the CDR3 is TGTGCCAGCAGCTCTTACGACTTGACAGCGCTAAACTATGGCTACACCTTC.

The V and J genes are TRBV2 and TRBJ2-1, with D unclear. The CDR3 is made up of 13 amino acids. Germline CDR1 reads SNHLY; CDR2 reads FYNNEI. Trimming removed 7 bases at V and 13 bases at J, with 20 bases between. CDR3 sequence (DNA): TGTGCCAGCAAGGGCTCACCCAGCCAGACCCAGTTCTTC. It is translated as CASKGSPSQTQFF.

Many counts were recorded for this clonotype. The rearrangement links TRBV20-1 to TRBJ1-2, with a tentative D call TRBD1 (5 bases). Germline V gene sequence: CDR1 DFQATT, CDR2 SNEGSKA (reference sequence). V was cut by 6 bases and J by 5 bases, with 13 bases left in between. The CDR3 runs to 12 residues. The CDR3 loop reads CSASRQGYGYTF. CDR3 sequence (DNA): TGCAGTGCCTCGCGGCAGGGTTATGGCTACACCTTC.

This clonotype was detected a few times. J is TRBJ1-2 and V is TRBV7-2; no firm D call. Germline V gene sequence: CDR1 SGHTA, CDR2 FQGNSA. V shed 11 bases and J shed 9 bases, with 16 bases lying between them. The CDR3 runs to 11 residues. CDR3 protein: CAYNIISSYTF. The CDR3 nucleotides are TGTGCCTACAACATAATCTCCAGCTACACCTTC. Based on the CDR3 plus reference TRBV7-2 and TRBJ1-2, the full variable domain is GAGVSQSPSNKVTEKGKDVELRCDPISGHTALYWYRQSLGQGLEFLIYFQGNSAPDKSGLPSDRFSAERTGGSVSTLTIQRTQQEDSAVYLCAYNIISSYTFGSGTRLTVV.

This clonotype has just one count. The chain carries TRBV20-1 and TRBJ2-1; tentatively, D is TRBD2 (5 bases). Germline CDR1 reads DFQATT; CDR2 reads SNEGSKA (reference sequence). The CDR3 totals 17 residues. V dropped 2 bases and J dropped 6 bases, with 23 bases sitting between them. The CDR3 loop reads CSARPQAAHHFLNEQFF. The DNA for the CDR3 is TGCAGTGCTAGACCGCAAGCGGCCCACCATTTCCTCAATGAGCAGTTCTTC.

The V and J genes are TRBV11-2 and TRBJ1-2, with D unresolved. CDR3 length: 15 amino acids. The germline V gene encodes CDR1 SGHAT and CDR2 FQNNGV. V was pared by 2 bases and J by 5 bases, with 15 bases between. CDR3 loop: CASSLYPLTIYGYTF. CDR3 coding DNA: TGTGCCAGCAGCTTATATCCCCTGACAATTTATGGCTACACCTTC. Full variable domain (missing parts from reference TRBV11-2 and TRBJ1-2): EAGVAQSPRYKIIEKRQSVAFWCNPISGHATLYWYQQILGQGPKLLIQFQNNGVVDDSQLPKDRFSAERLKGVDSTLKIQPAKLEDSAVYLCASSLYPLTIYGYTFGSGTRLTVV.

The chain carries TRBV5-1 and TRBJ2-1, with unresolved D. There are 15 residues in the CDR3. CDR1 is SGHRS and CDR2 is YFSETQ in the germline V gene. V was cut by 0 bases and J by 4 bases, with 11 bases left in between. CDR3 sequence (DNA): TGCGCCAGCAGCTTGGAAAGGGTTGCGTACAATGAGCAGTTCTTC. This encodes CASSLERVAYNEQFF. The complete variable domain, with remaining parts taken from reference TRBV5-1 and TRBJ2-1, reads KAGVTQTPRYLIKTRGQQVTLSCSPISGHRSVSWYQQTPGQGLQFLFEYFSETQRNKGNFPGRFSGRQFSNSRSEMNVSTLELGDSALYLCASSLERVAYNEQFFGPGTRLTVL.

CDR3 residues: CASSRGRQGANGYTF. The CDR3 coding sequence is TGTGCCAGCAGCCGTGGGCGACAGGGGGCGAATGGCTACACCTTC. The chain employs TRBV11-2 and TRBJ1-2; 10 bases map to TRBD1. Germline V gene data show CDR1 as SGHAT and CDR2 as FQNNGV. The V segment lost 5 bases and the J segment 6 bases; nucleotides outside the gene matches: 9. The CDR3 has 15 residues. Variable domain in full (rest from reference TRBV11-2 and TRBJ1-2): EAGVAQSPRYKIIEKRQSVAFWCNPISGHATLYWYQQILGQGPKLLIQFQNNGVVDDSQLPKDRFSAERLKGVDSTLKIQPAKLEDSAVYLCASSRGRQGANGYTFGSGTRLTVV.

This rearrangement joins TRBV12-3 or TRBV12-4 to TRBJ1-4, with TRBD1 as a possible D gene (5 bases). Trimming removed 0 bases from V and 8 bases from J, with 13 bases in between. The CDR3 spans 15 residues. The CDR3 reads CASSLATEPPEKLFF. The CDR3 nucleotides are TGTGCCAGCAGTTTAGCGACAGAGCCACCCGAAAAACTGTTTTTT.

The table lists this clonotype with a few counts. The chain joins TRBV27 to TRBJ2-5; D is possibly TRBD1 (5 bases). V was cut by 6 bases and J by 11 bases, with 28 bases left in between. The CDR3 loop spans 16 amino acids. Germline loops: CDR1 MNHEY, CDR2 SMNVEV (reference sequence). Written as DNA, the CDR3 is TGTGCCAGCAGGCGTACTTCAGGGATGGGGCACAATGAGCAGTACTTC. It translates to CASRRTSGMGHNEQYF.

This clonotype has ten or more counts. This sequence joins TRBV10-3 and TRBJ2-3, with 10 positions matching TRBD2. The ends lost 2 bases at V and 2 bases at J; junction bases unmatched: 1. Germline CDR1 and CDR2: ENHRY and SYGVKD. This CDR3 has 15 residues. Written as DNA, the CDR3 is TGTGCCATCAGTGAGACTAGCGGGGCCACAGATACGCAGTATTTT. Amino acid sequence: CAISETSGATDTQYF.